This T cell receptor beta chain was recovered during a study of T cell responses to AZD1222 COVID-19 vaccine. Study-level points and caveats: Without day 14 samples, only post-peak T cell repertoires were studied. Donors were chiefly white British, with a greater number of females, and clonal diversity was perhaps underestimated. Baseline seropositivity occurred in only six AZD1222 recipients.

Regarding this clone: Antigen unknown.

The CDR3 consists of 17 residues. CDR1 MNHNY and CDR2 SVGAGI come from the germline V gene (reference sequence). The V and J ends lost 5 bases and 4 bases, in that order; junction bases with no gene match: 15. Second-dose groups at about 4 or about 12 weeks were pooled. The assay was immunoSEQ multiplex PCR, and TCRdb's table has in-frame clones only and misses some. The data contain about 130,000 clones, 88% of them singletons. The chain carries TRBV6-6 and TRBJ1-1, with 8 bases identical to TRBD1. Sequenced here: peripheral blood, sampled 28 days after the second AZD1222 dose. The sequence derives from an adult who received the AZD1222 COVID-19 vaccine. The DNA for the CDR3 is TGTGCCAGCAGTCGGGGAGCAGGGGGCTCGAGGAGCACTGAAGCTTTCTTT. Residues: CASSRGAGGSRSTEAFF.